Listed below are T cell receptor beta chains from one sample, sequenced in a study of neurological immune-mediated disorders. TCRdb passed the 5' RACE reads through MiXCR, listing each CDR3 protein once. The table lists roughly 32,000 distinct CDR3 sequences, under 6.5% of them singletons, with roughly 2% in the top ten. Input material: CD4+ T cells from blood. Receptors were obtained from a woman between 45 and 65 years old in good health. CDR3s include the opening cysteine and the closing phenylalanine or tryptophan. Fields, in order: D gene, CDR3 length, V gene, CDR3 protein. A D gene is named only where the DNA matches it firmly.

D gene: TRBD1
CDR3 length: 12
V gene: TRBV5-6
CDR3 protein: CASSQLRQGEFF

D gene: TRBD2
CDR3 length: 15
V gene: TRBV5-1
CDR3 protein: CASRKGLEGGDEQFF

D gene: NA
CDR3 length: 12
V gene: TRBV29-1
CDR3 protein: CSGETGKTEAFF

D gene: NA
CDR3 length: 17
V gene: TRBV20-1
CDR3 protein: CSARSYRDQPGANVLTF

D gene: NA
CDR3 length: 16
V gene: TRBV5-1
CDR3 protein: CASSFLGRVPYNEQFF

D gene: TRBD1
CDR3 length: 16
V gene: TRBV7-2
CDR3 protein: CASSLLGTGGRETQYF

D gene: NA
CDR3 length: 15
V gene: TRBV20-1
CDR3 protein: CSARASRMNTGELFF

D gene: NA
CDR3 length: 14
V gene: TRBV7-3
CDR3 protein: CASSLTTSDNEQFF

D gene: NA
CDR3 length: 14
V gene: TRBV20-1
CDR3 protein: CSARVDSSPDTQYF

D gene: NA
CDR3 length: 15
V gene: TRBV7-6
CDR3 protein: CASSLGGTLTDTQYF

D gene: NA
CDR3 length: 13
V gene: TRBV5-5
CDR3 protein: CASSPDGNYGYTF